The entry below describes one T cell receptor (beta chain). As yet, its antigen is unknown. The table came from immunoSEQ multiplex PCR; TCRdb's copy has only in-frame clones and leaves some out. The sample shows just under 65,000 clones, 95% to 97% of them seen only once. This sample was taken from a study of brain T cells in children with intractable seizures. Study results and limitations: Pre- and post-surgery blood differed in depth, so pre-surgery absences may be undersampling.

CDR1 and CDR2 from the germline V gene are LNHDA and SQIVND (reference sequence). CDR3 length equals 13 residues. The J segment lost 5 bases and the V segment lost 6 bases, leaving 5 bases of the junction unmatched. Source: peripheral blood, taken at surgery. The TCR comes from a boy younger than two with focal cortical dysplasia and intractable seizures. The chain couples TRBV19 to TRBJ1-2; TRBD1 matches 8 bases. DNA for the CDR3: TGTGCCAGTAGAACGGACAGGGAGTATGGCTACACCTTC. Translation gives CASRTDREYGYTF.